These 29 T cell receptor beta chains share one sample of origin, sequenced in a study of OX40 agonist ivuxolimab in advanced cancers. Using immunoSEQ multiplex PCR, the repertoire was profiled, and TCRdb retains in-frame clones only, with some absent. Of tens of thousands of clones in the sample, about four fifths were seen once. Sequencing was performed on CD4+ or CD8+ T cells sorted from blood, taken in a trial of the OX40 agonist ivuxolimab. The source is an adult with an advanced solid tumor such as melanoma, head and neck, liver or kidney cancer.

The chain recombines TRBV11-3 with TRBJ2-1, with D perhaps given as TRBD1 or TRBD2 (5 bases each). V was clipped by 4 bases and J by 7 bases, with 11 bases between them. Per germline, CDR1 SGHNT and CDR2 YENEEA. CDR3 size: 13 residues. The DNA of the CDR3 is TGTGCCAGCAGCTCTCTGGGGGTTAATGAGCAGTTCTTC. Encoded protein: CASSSLGVNEQFF.

In this sample, this clone turned up a few times. The CDR3 bases are TGTGCCAGCAGCTCTGACAGGGCCACTGAAGCTTTCTTT. This codes for CASSSDRATEAFF. This chain joins TRBV13 and TRBJ1-1; 7 bases line up with TRBD1. Trimming at V came to 4 bases and at J to 4 bases, leaving 3 bases not matched to a gene. The CDR3 length is 13 residues. CDR1 is PRHDT and CDR2 is FYEKMQ in the germline V gene (reference sequence). The complete variable domain, with remaining parts taken from reference TRBV13 and TRBJ1-1, reads AAGVIQSPRHLIKEKRETATLKCYPIPRHDTVYWYQQGPGQDPQFLISFYEKMQSDKGSIPDRFSAQQFSDYHSELNMSSLELGDSALYFCASSSDRATEAFFGQGTRLTVV.

The chain recombines TRBV29-1 with TRBJ2-1; 9 positions match TRBD1. The germline V gene has CDR1 SQVTM and CDR2 ANQGSEA. Germline trimming cut 6 bases from V and 4 bases from J; bases unmatched to any gene: 7. CDR3 length equals 14 residues. The CDR3 bases are TGCAGCGTCTCCGGGACAGGGTTTTACAATGAGCAGTTCTTC. The encoded protein is CSVSGTGFYNEQFF.

This chain links TRBV2 with TRBJ2-7; D unresolved. V was pared by 11 bases and J by 0 bases, with 11 bases between. The CDR3 is made up of 12 amino acids. The V gene's germline CDR1 is SNHLY and CDR2 FYNNEI. The DNA for the CDR3 is TGTGCCGTCGACGGCCTCTCCTACGAGCAGTACGTC. Translating it yields CAVDGLSYEQYV.

This rearrangement joins TRBV18 to TRBJ1-1, with D unclear. This CDR3 comprises 15 residues. The germline V gene encodes CDR1 KGHSH and CDR2 LQKENI. Deletions cut 0 bases from V and 0 bases from J, with 8 bases between. The CDR3 sequence: CASSPPPVLNTEAFF. CDR3 DNA sequence: TGTGCCAGCTCACCACCACCGGTTCTGAACACTGAAGCTTTCTTT.

This chain connects TRBV15 to TRBJ1-1; no firm D call. This CDR3 is built from 12 residues. The V gene's germline CDR1 is LNHNV and CDR2 YYDKDF (reference sequence). The V end was cut by 5 bases, the J end by 5 bases, with 9 bases between. CDR3 DNA: TGTGCCACCAGCTCTAGAGGGACTGAAGCTTTCTTT. Protein sequence: CATSSRGTEAFF.

The rearrangement uses TRBV28 and TRBJ2-7, with a possible D match to TRBD1 (6 bases). V was shortened by 5 bases and J by 3 bases, with 8 bases between the two germline ends. The CDR3 runs to 12 residues. Germline lookup yields CDR1 MDHEN and CDR2 SYDVKM. The DNA for the CDR3 is TGTGCCAGCAGTCCCAGGGGCTACGAGCAGTACTTC. Encoded protein: CASSPRGYEQYF.

The chain joins TRBV27 to TRBJ2-5; 9 bases fit TRBD2. Per the germline V gene, CDR1 is MNHEY and CDR2 is SMNVEV (reference sequence). The CDR3 covers 15 residues. V lost 6 bases, J lost 4 bases, and 9 bases stayed unmatched. The CDR3 nucleotides read TGTGCCAGCAGAGAAATAGCGGGAGTAACAGAGACCCAGTACTTC. Amino acid sequence: CASREIAGVTETQYF.

The rearrangement uses TRBV30 and TRBJ1-1; D is uncertain. Trimming removed 2 bases from V and 0 bases from J, with 4 bases in between. The germline gives CDR1 GTSNPN, CDR2 SVGIG (reference sequence). The CDR3 runs to 12 residues. The CDR3 sequence is CAWSPVNTEAFF. CDR3 coding DNA: TGTGCCTGGAGTCCGGTGAACACTGAAGCTTTCTTT.

V gene TRBV5-4 combines with J gene TRBJ2-5; TRBD1 is a possible D gene (6 bases). This CDR3 has 14 amino acids. CDR1 and CDR2 from the germline V gene are SGHNT and YYREEE (reference sequence). V gave up 5 bases and J gave up 2 bases, with 13 bases separating them. The CDR3 sequence: CASSFKGGQETQYF. The CDR3 DNA is TGTGCCAGCAGTTTCAAAGGGGGACAAGAGACCCAGTACTTC.

The rearrangement links TRBV28 to TRBJ2-7; D call uncertain. In germline, CDR1 is MDHEN, CDR2 SYDVKM. This CDR3 spans 13 amino acids. Deletions cut 8 bases from V and 0 bases from J, with 11 bases between. CDR3 region: CASAAVSSYEQYF. The DNA for the CDR3 is TGTGCCAGCGCGGCGGTTAGCTCCTACGAGCAGTACTTC.

This clone turned up a few times. The chain recombines TRBV6-5 with TRBJ2-7, with TRBD2 identical over 7 bases. Trimming at V came to 5 bases and at J to 6 bases, leaving 10 bases not matched to a gene. CDR1 MNHEY and CDR2 SVGAGI come from the germline V gene. CDR3 length: 14 amino acids. CDR3 DNA sequence: TGTGCCAGCAGTAGCAAGCGGGACCTCGGCGAGCAGTACTTC. Translating it yields CASSSKRDLGEQYF.

The V call is TRBV2, the J call TRBJ2-4, with a tentative D call TRBD1 (5 bases). Trimming took off 8 bases at V and 4 bases at J, with 9 bases between the two ends. This CDR3 is 12 amino acids long. Germline CDR1 and CDR2: SNHLY and FYNNEI. This CDR3 reads CASEDNKNIQYF. The CDR3 region has the DNA TGTGCCAGCGAGGACAATAAAAACATTCAGTACTTC.

The V call is TRBV7-6, the J call TRBJ1-1; perhaps TRBD1 as D (5 bases). The germline V and J ends were trimmed by 6 bases and 6 bases, with 11 bases remaining between them. Looked up from germline, CDR1 is SGHVS and CDR2 is FNYEAQ. This CDR3 has 12 amino acids. The CDR3 reads CASSPTGAEAFF. In DNA, the CDR3 is TGTGCCAGCAGTCCCACGGGGGCTGAAGCTTTCTTT.

Worth noting for this clone: This sample includes further DNA sequences coding for the same CDR3. The chain carries TRBV6-6 and TRBJ1-1; D might be TRBD1 (5 bases). This CDR3 spans 13 amino acids. V was cut by 0 bases and J by 4 bases, with 6 bases left in between. Germline CDR1 is MNHNY and CDR2 is SVGAGI (reference sequence). CDR3 DNA: TGTGCCAGCAGTTACTCCGGGGGCACTGAAGCTTTCTTT. Translating gives CASSYSGGTEAFF.

Many counts were recorded for this clone. The gene calls are TRBV27 and TRBJ2-1, with TRBD1 identical over 7 bases. The CDR3 length is 12 residues. Germline CDR1 and CDR2: MNHEY and SMNVEV (reference sequence). The ends lost 6 bases at V and 7 bases at J; junction bases unmatched: 3. The CDR3 protein is CASSGTVNEQFF. The CDR3 nucleotides read TGTGCCAGCAGCGGGACAGTAAATGAGCAGTTCTTC.

The rearrangement links TRBV6-5 to TRBJ2-3, with D maybe TRBD2 (8 bases). From germline, CDR1 is MNHEY and CDR2 SVGAGI. V lost 11 bases, J lost 5 bases, and 20 bases lay in between. The CDR3 covers 14 residues. CDR3 DNA sequence: TGTGCCGCTCGGGAGGGGGCACTTGAAGATACGCAGTATTTT. Encoded protein: CAAREGALEDTQYF.

The DNA for the CDR3 is TGTGCCAGCAGACAGGGTCCGGGGGCCGTTTCGCCCCAGCATTTT. It encodes CASRQGPGAVSPQHF. The chain employs TRBV27 and TRBJ1-5, with D maybe TRBD1 (6 bases). Trimming pared 6 bases from V and 9 bases from J, leaving 21 bases between. CDR3 size: 15 residues. Germline assignment: CDR1 MNHEY and CDR2 SMNVEV (reference sequence).

This sequence joins TRBV5-1 and TRBJ2-3, with D tentatively TRBD1 (5 bases). Trimming removed 2 bases from V and 2 bases from J, with 15 bases in between. This CDR3 is 16 amino acids long. Germline loops: CDR1 SGHRS, CDR2 YFSETQ. In DNA form, the CDR3 reads TGCGCCAGCAGCTTACAAGACAGAGAGATCACAGATACGCAGTATTTT. This codes for CASSLQDREITDTQYF.

V usage is TRBV10-3 and J usage is TRBJ1-1, with a possible D match to TRBD1 (6 bases). The CDR3 has 14 amino acids. V lost 3 bases, J lost 5 bases, and 13 bases lay in between. The germline V gene has CDR1 ENHRY and CDR2 SYGVKD. CDR3 DNA sequence: TGTGCCATCAGTGAATACGGGGGCGAGACTGAAGCTTTCTTT. This translates into CAISEYGGETEAFF.

V is TRBV4-3 and J is TRBJ2-2; TRBD2 might be the D (5 bases). The CDR3 sequence is 18 residues long. Trimming stripped 1 base from V and 7 bases from J, with 22 bases between. Per germline, CDR1 LGHNA and CDR2 YSLEER. CDR3 residues: CASSQGAVQPQLGGELFF. CDR3 bases: TGCGCCAGCAGCCAAGGAGCGGTGCAGCCCCAACTTGGCGGGGAGCTGTTTTTT.

The gene calls are TRBV7-2 and TRBJ2-1, with 8 bases fitting TRBD2. V trimming: 2 bases; J trimming: 7 bases; junction bases outside the gene matches: 13. CDR3 length equals 17 residues. Germline-derived CDR1 and CDR2 are SGHTA and FQGNSA. CDR3 nucleotide sequence: TGTGCCAGCAGCTTAAGGAAAAAGCGGGAGTTTAAGAATGAGCAGTTCTTC. Translation gives CASSLRKKREFKNEQFF.

In regard to this clone: Other DNA sequences in this sample translate to the same CDR3. This chain uses TRBV27 with TRBJ2-1; D unresolved. Germline V gene sequence: CDR1 MNHEY, CDR2 SMNVEV (reference sequence). V was shortened by 3 bases and J by 6 bases, with 3 bases between the two germline ends. The CDR3 is made up of 11 amino acids. CDR3 amino acids: CASSFSNEQFF. CDR3 bases: TGTGCCAGCAGTTTCTCCAATGAGCAGTTCTTC.

The DNA for the CDR3 is TGTGCCAGCAGCGTAGAAGGGACAGGGAAGGAGACCCAGTACTTC. Translating gives CASSVEGTGKETQYF. The chain combines TRBV9 with TRBJ2-5, with 9 nucleotides matching TRBD1. V was clipped by 0 bases and J by 5 bases; unmatched bases: 5. CDR1 and CDR2 from the germline V gene are SGDLS and YYNGEE. This CDR3 contains 15 residues.

The chain joins TRBV6-1 to TRBJ2-1; TRBD2 agrees at 11 bases. The CDR3 runs 17 residues. The V and J ends lost 2 bases and 5 bases, in that order; junction bases with no gene match: 8. Germline V gene lookup returns CDR1 MNHNS and CDR2 SASEGT. The CDR3, as DNA: TGTGCCAGCAGTGAATTTGGGCTAGCGGGGGGTAACAATGAGCAGTTCTTC. Protein: CASSEFGLAGGNNEQFF.

The chain uses TRBV6-5 and TRBJ1-1, with D unresolved. The CDR3 runs to 15 residues. Germline values: CDR1 MNHEY, CDR2 SVGAGI. V was clipped by 1 base and J by 1 base, with 10 bases between them. The CDR3 here is CASSYWVGSNTEAFF. In DNA form, the CDR3 reads TGTGCCAGCAGTTACTGGGTTGGATCGAACACTGAAGCTTTCTTT.

This clone has only one observation. The rearrangement links TRBV2 to TRBJ1-6, with no clear D. This CDR3 is built from 14 residues. Trimming took 7 bases from V and 5 from J, leaving 12 bases between them. Germline loops: CDR1 SNHLY, CDR2 FYNNEI. The CDR3 sequence: CASMAHLDNSPLHF. In nucleotides, the CDR3 is TGTGCCAGCATGGCCCACCTCGATAATTCACCCCTCCACTTT.

This chain connects TRBV11-3 to TRBJ2-1, with D uncertain. The CDR3 extends over 12 amino acids. The germline V and J ends were trimmed by 4 bases and 6 bases, with 7 bases remaining between them. Germline V gene sequence: CDR1 SGHNT, CDR2 YENEEA. The CDR3 coding sequence is TGTGCCAGCAGCTCTAACTCCAATGAGCAGTTCTTC. Its protein product is CASSSNSNEQFF.

CDR3 amino acids: CASSQGGQGASETQYF. In DNA form, the CDR3 reads TGTGCCAGCAGCCAAGGGGGACAGGGGGCTTCAGAGACCCAGTACTTC. The chain carries TRBV4-2 and TRBJ2-5; 12 positions agree with TRBD1. This CDR3 has 16 amino acids. V shed 1 base and J 4 bases; nucleotides not matched to a gene: 4. Germline V gives CDR1 LGHNA, CDR2 YNFKEQ.